Shown below are 20 T cell receptor beta chains from a single sample sequenced in a study of CD8+ T cells in alopecia areata (dated by TCRdb to the late 2010s). The method was the immunoSEQ multiplex PCR assay. To provide template for TCR sequencing, every sample had RNA extracted and reverse transcribed into cDNA. TCRdb's version of the immuneACCESS table is confined to in-frame rearrangements and falls short of the full clone set. An unresolved V gene accounts for under half of the shortfall where checked; the remainder is of unknown origin. The sample records about 150,000 clones, 80% to 90% of which are singletons. The ten largest account for about 15% of the sample. Reading the label with the study, this specimen's time point is: baseline before oral tofacitinib. The sequencing used CD8+ T cells sorted from blood, collected at week 0. The receptor set was obtained from a human donor with alopecia areata.

A few counts support this clone. The V gene is TRBV29-1, the J gene TRBJ2-3; D is perhaps TRBD2 (5 bases). The CDR3 is 16 amino acids. Germline CDR1 SQVTM, CDR2 ANQGSEA. V was pared by 0 bases and J by 8 bases, with 21 bases between. CDR3: CSVEETLAGEHRTQYF. CDR3 coding DNA: TGCAGCGTTGAAGAGACGCTAGCCGGGGAACACCGTACGCAGTATTTT.

This chain joins TRBV5-1 and TRBJ1-1; D uncertain. Deletions cut 4 bases from V and 4 bases from J, with 14 bases between. The CDR3 has 14 amino acids. Germline V gene data show CDR1 as SGHRS and CDR2 as YFSETQ. The CDR3 DNA reads TGCGCCAGCAGCATTGGAGGAGGGATCACTGAAGCTTTCTTT. Residues: CASSIGGGITEAFF.

This clone was detected only a few times. The gene calls are TRBV7-9 and TRBJ2-3, with 9 positions matching TRBD2. In germline, CDR1 is SEHNR, CDR2 FQNEAQ (reference sequence). The junction had 3 bases not matched to a gene; V was cut back by 6 bases and J by 2 bases. The CDR3 is 14 residues long. CDR3: CASRPSGDTDTQYF. The CDR3 coding sequence is TGTGCCAGCAGACCTAGCGGGGACACAGATACGCAGTATTTT.

V gene TRBV7-9 combines with J gene TRBJ2-7; no clear D gene. There are 14 residues in the CDR3. The V gene lost 1 base and the J gene lost 4 bases, with 11 bases spanning the gap. Germline CDR1 SEHNR, CDR2 FQNEAQ (reference sequence). CDR3 sequence (DNA): TGTGCCAGCAGCTTAGAACAGATACCTTACGAGCAGTACTTC. Translated, it gives CASSLEQIPYEQYF.

V is TRBV6-1 and J is TRBJ2-1; D call uncertain. The CDR3 consists of 11 residues. Per germline, CDR1 MNHNS and CDR2 SASEGT. V was pared by 0 bases and J by 15 bases, with 9 bases between. The CDR3 protein is CASSEAWLPFF. The CDR3 DNA is TGTGCCAGCAGTGAAGCCTGGCTCCCGTTCTTC.

V usage is TRBV2 and J usage is TRBJ2-1; TRBD2 matches 16 bases. The J segment lost 8 bases and the V segment lost 6 bases, leaving 16 bases of the junction unmatched. CDR1 and CDR2 from the germline V gene are SNHLY and FYNNEI. The CDR3 consists of 19 residues. CDR3 sequence: CASRGTGTSGRAGIDEQFF. Written as DNA, the CDR3 is TGTGCCAGCAGGGGAACCGGGACTAGCGGGAGGGCCGGAATTGATGAGCAGTTCTTC. Combining the CDR3 with reference TRBV2 and TRBJ2-1 gives the whole variable domain EPEVTQTPSHQVTQMGQEVILRCVPISNHLYFYWYRQILGQKVEFLVSFYNNEISEKSEIFDDQFSVERPDGSNFTLKIRSTKLEDSAMYFCASRGTGTSGRAGIDEQFFGPGTRLTVL.

V usage is TRBV5-1 and J usage is TRBJ2-1; 13 nucleotides align to TRBD2. The V and J ends lost 4 bases and 3 bases, in that order; junction bases with no gene match: 7. The germline CDR1 and CDR2 sequences are SGHRS and YFSETQ. The length of the CDR3 is 17 residues. CDR3 sequence: CASSPGLAGIIYNEQFF. DNA for the CDR3: TGCGCCAGCAGCCCGGGACTAGCGGGAATAATCTACAATGAGCAGTTCTTC. Full variable domain (outside the CDR3, taken from reference TRBV5-1 and TRBJ2-1): KAGVTQTPRYLIKTRGQQVTLSCSPISGHRSVSWYQQTPGQGLQFLFEYFSETQRNKGNFPGRFSGRQFSNSRSEMNVSTLELGDSALYLCASSPGLAGIIYNEQFFGPGTRLTVL.

V and J are TRBV13 and TRBJ2-7; a possible D gene is TRBD2 (5 bases). V was pared by 2 bases and J by 1 base, with 9 bases between. CDR1 and CDR2 (germline): PRHDT, FYEKMQ (reference sequence). This CDR3 has 14 amino acids. The CDR3 bases are TGTGCCAGCAGCTTATCTAGCTATTCCTACGAGCAGTACTTC. Its protein product is CASSLSSYSYEQYF.

This chain connects TRBV12-5 to TRBJ2-3, with TRBD2 matching 10 bases. Germline CDR1 LGHNT, CDR2 FRNRAP. The CDR3 loop spans 16 amino acids. V lost 2 bases and J lost 2; bases outside the gene matches: 4. The CDR3 is CASGLSTSGATDTQYF. CDR3 DNA: TGTGCTAGTGGTTTGTCAACTAGCGGGGCCACAGATACGCAGTATTTT.

The chain carries TRBV19 and TRBJ2-2; 7 bases are shared with TRBD1. The CDR3 contains 17 residues. From germline, CDR1 is LNHDA and CDR2 SQIVND (reference sequence). V trimming: 5 bases; J trimming: 0 bases; junction bases outside the gene matches: 9. CDR3 residues: CASSLGTGTANTGELFF. The DNA for the CDR3 is TGTGCCAGTAGTTTGGGAACCGGGACAGCGAACACCGGGGAGCTGTTTTTT. The whole variable domain, filled in from reference TRBV19 and TRBJ2-2, reads DGGITQSPKYLFRKEGQNVTLSCEQNLNHDAMYWYRQDPGQGLRLIYYSQIVNDFQKGDIAEGYSVSREKKESFPLTVTSAQKNPTAFYLCASSLGTGTANTGELFFGEGSRLTVL.

This sequence joins TRBV27 and TRBJ2-5; 10 bases match TRBD1. The CDR3 is 15 amino acids. Per the germline V gene, CDR1 is MNHEY and CDR2 is SMNVEV (reference sequence). V was clipped by 6 bases and J by 7 bases; unmatched bases: 11. The CDR3 nucleotides are TGTGCCAGCAGGTCCGGGACAGGGGTTTCGGGGACCCAGTACTTC. Amino acids: CASRSGTGVSGTQYF.

The V gene is TRBV7-6, the J gene TRBJ2-7; TRBD2 matches 8 bases. Germline V gene data show CDR1 as SGHVS and CDR2 as FNYEAQ. CDR3 size: 13 residues. V was pared by 4 bases and J by 5 bases, with 4 bases of the junction left unmatched. CDR3 DNA sequence: TGTGCCAGCAGCTCGAGGACTAGCAACGAGCAGTACTTC. It yields the protein CASSSRTSNEQYF.

The gene calls are TRBV7-9 and TRBJ2-7; the D gene is possibly TRBD2 (6 bases). Per germline, CDR1 SEHNR and CDR2 FQNEAQ (reference sequence). V dropped 1 base and J dropped 2 bases, with 9 bases sitting between them. The CDR3 has 14 residues. The CDR3, as DNA: TGTGCCAGCAGCTTAGGAGGCGGGGCCTACGAGCAGTACTTC. Translation gives CASSLGGGAYEQYF.

The chain joins TRBV6-6 to TRBJ2-1, with TRBD2 identical over 12 bases. CDR3 length: 15 residues. Per the germline V gene, CDR1 is MNHNY and CDR2 is SVGAGI (reference sequence). After removal of 5 bases from V and 5 bases from J, the junction contained 4 bases not matched to a gene. The CDR3: CASSPLAGGNNEQFF. CDR3 sequence (DNA): TGTGCCAGCAGTCCCCTAGCGGGGGGGAACAATGAGCAGTTCTTC.

This clone has a single count. V usage is TRBV6-6 and J usage is TRBJ2-7, with D perhaps assigned TRBD1 or TRBD2 (5 bases each). Trimming stripped 4 bases from V and 6 bases from J, with 19 bases between. CDR3 length: 15 residues. CDR1 is MNHNY, CDR2 SVGAGI, per germline (reference sequence). CDR3 in DNA: TGTGCCAGCAGTTCGGGACCATCGGGCTCCCGCGAGCAGTACTTC. Translating it yields CASSSGPSGSREQYF.

The chain employs TRBV6-5 and TRBJ2-7; D remains ambiguous. Trimming removed 2 bases from V and 2 bases from J, with 13 bases in between. The CDR3 spans 15 residues. Germline V gene lookup returns CDR1 MNHEY and CDR2 SVGAGI. The CDR3 coding sequence is TGTGCCAGCAGTTACCACCCGTACCTTGCCTACGAGCAGTACTTC. It codes for CASSYHPYLAYEQYF.

This chain joins TRBV9 and TRBJ2-3; 9 nucleotides align to TRBD1. CDR3 length: 16 amino acids. Germline V gene lookup returns CDR1 SGDLS and CDR2 YYNGEE. The trim removed 3 bases at V and 2 bases at J, leaving 7 bases unmatched. As DNA, the CDR3 is TGTGCCAGCAGCGATAACAGGGGGCGCGACACAGATACGCAGTATTTT. Its translation is CASSDNRGRDTDTQYF.

The chain carries TRBV29-1 and TRBJ2-7; TRBD2 matches 9 bases. The CDR3 sequence is 13 residues long. Looked up from germline, CDR1 is SQVTM and CDR2 is ANQGSEA. With 5 bases clipped from V and 2 bases from J, the junction kept 4 bases outside the gene matches. CDR3 nucleotide sequence: TGCAGCGTTCCGACTAGCGGTCCCTACGAGCAGTACTTC. It encodes CSVPTSGPYEQYF.

The genes are TRBV5-1 and TRBJ2-1; no clear D gene. The germline CDR1 and CDR2 sequences are SGHRS and YFSETQ. This CDR3 spans 12 amino acids. Trimming cost V 0 bases and J 7 bases, with 5 bases left between them. The CDR3: CASSLGSNEQFF. The CDR3 bases are TGCGCCAGCAGCTTGGGCTCTAATGAGCAGTTCTTC.

The chain recombines TRBV12-2 with TRBJ2-4; the table assigns TRBD2, which was not confirmed against the DNA. TRBV12-2 is a recognized pseudogene. The CDR3 length is 23 residues. The CDR3 loop reads CASRLERTSNSRRAPQFKNIQYF. Here the CDR3 DNA reads TGTGCAAGTCGCTTAGAACGGACTAGCAACAGTCGTCGGGCCCCCCAGTTCAAAAACATTCAGTACTTC.